These 10 T cell receptor beta chains were all obtained from the same sample, sequenced in a study of neurological immune-mediated disorders. TCRdb called the 5' RACE reads again in MiXCR, with one record for every CDR3 protein. Among some 77,000 distinct CDR3 sequences listed, roughly 10% were seen once. Source material: PBMCs. Source of these receptors: a man aged 50-60 years in good health.

This clonotype was observed many times. The chain is built from TRBV5-1 and TRBJ2-7; D is unclear. V was clipped by 4 bases and J by 3 bases, with 11 bases between them. Germline V gives CDR1 SGHRS, CDR2 YFSETQ. The CDR3 totals 13 residues. CDR3: CASSEGRNYEQYF. Written as DNA, the CDR3 is TGCGCCAGCAGCGAAGGACGGAACTACGAGCAGTACTTC.

V is TRBV5-1 and J is TRBJ2-5; 7 bases agree with TRBD1. V lost 4 bases to trimming and J lost 2 bases; unmatched junction nucleotides: 5. Germline V CDR1 and CDR2: SGHRS, YFSETQ. The length of the CDR3 is 14 residues. The CDR3 coding sequence is TGCGCCAGCAGCCGAGGGGGACAGCAAGAGACCCAGTACTTC. Translated, it gives CASSRGGQQETQYF.

This clonotype was seen at least ten times. V is TRBV10-3 and J is TRBJ1-2, with a weak D call TRBD1 (5 bases). Germline V CDR1 and CDR2: ENHRY, SYGVKD. The CDR3 consists of 12 residues. With 4 bases removed from V and 7 bases from J, the gap between germline ends came to 10 bases. For the CDR3, the DNA is TGTGCCATCAGTGTCCCCGGGGGTGGCTACACCTTC. Translation gives CAISVPGGGYTF.

This clonotype was observed at least ten times. The V gene is TRBV20-1, the J gene TRBJ1-1; D may be TRBD1 (6 bases). The CDR3 contains 14 residues. The ends were cut back, 5 bases at V and 0 bases at J, with 13 bases in the middle. Germline CDR1 and CDR2: DFQATT and SNEGSKA (reference sequence). DNA for the CDR3: TGCAGTGCTGTAGACAGGCTGATGAACACTGAAGCTTTCTTT. This gives the protein CSAVDRLMNTEAFF.

In its sample, this clonotype was seen many times. The chain employs TRBV7-9 and TRBJ2-2; possibly TRBD2 for D (6 bases). V shed 5 bases and J shed 6 bases, with 13 bases lying between them. Germline values: CDR1 SEHNR, CDR2 FQNEAQ (reference sequence). The CDR3 loop spans 14 amino acids. CDR3 sequence: CASSRDSGAGELFF. CDR3 DNA: TGTGCCAGCAGCCGGGACTCGGGGGCCGGGGAGCTGTTTTTT.

Ten or more counts support this clonotype. This chain joins TRBV5-6 and TRBJ1-6; D ambiguous. The CDR3 is 14 residues long. Trimming cost V 7 bases and J 7 bases, with 15 bases left between them. Germline V gives CDR1 SGHDT, CDR2 YYEEEE. The CDR3 DNA reads TGTGCCAGCTGTGAGTTAGCGGGGAATTCACCCCTCCACTTT. It translates to CASCELAGNSPLHF.

V gene TRBV14 combines with J gene TRBJ2-5; 11 bases are shared with TRBD2. The CDR3 loop spans 17 amino acids. The trim removed 0 bases at V and 6 bases at J, leaving 9 bases unmatched. In germline, CDR1 is SGHDN, CDR2 FVKESK. In DNA form, the CDR3 reads TGTGCCAGCAGCCAAGACGGCGGTAGCGGGAGGGCTAAGACCCAGTACTTC. It codes for CASSQDGGSGRAKTQYF.

This clonotype was detected only a few times. The rearrangement uses TRBV6-2 or TRBV6-3 and TRBJ1-6; D ambiguous. Looked up from germline, CDR1 is MNHEY and CDR2 is SVGEGT. Between the trimmed V and J ends, which lost 10 bases and 9 bases, there was a span of 13 bases. The CDR3 is 12 amino acids. The CDR3 sequence is CAIGFGVSPLHF. In DNA form, the CDR3 reads TGTGCCATCGGATTCGGTGTTTCACCCCTCCACTTT.

This clonotype appeared many times. The chain combines TRBV20-1 with TRBJ2-4; no reliable D call. CDR3 size: 13 residues. Trimming removed 1 base at V and 0 bases at J, with 4 bases between. Germline CDR1 reads DFQATT; CDR2 reads SNEGSKA (reference sequence). The CDR3 loop reads CSARVIAKNIQYF. CDR3 DNA sequence: TGCAGTGCTAGAGTGATAGCCAAAAACATTCAGTACTTC.

This chain links TRBV19 with TRBJ2-2; 10 bases map to TRBD1. The germline V gene has CDR1 LNHDA and CDR2 SQIVND (reference sequence). The junction had 5 bases not matched to a gene; V was cut back by 6 bases and J by 4 bases. The CDR3 has 15 amino acids. Written as DNA, the CDR3 is TGTGCCAGTAGATGGGGACAGGGGATCACCGGGGAGCTGTTTTTT. Encoded protein: CASRWGQGITGELFF.